Detailed here is one T cell receptor (beta chain). The antigen is not known. This specimen comes from a study of cytomegalovirus exposure and HLA in healthy donors. Background on the study: Later, an analysis reported that the 120 or so validation repertoires had used the same platform as the approximately 660 first-cohort repertoires.

Some clones are missing from TCRdb's copy, which holds only in-frame ones; the method was immunoSEQ multiplex PCR. The sample has fewer than 200,000 clones; around 88% are singletons. Findings and limits, study-wide: Researchers catalogued over 150 TCR beta chains as cytomegalovirus-associated. It was reportedly the case that the classifier diagnosed cytomegalovirus status with high specificity and sensitivity.

Separation from the approximately 690-subject first cohort characterized the roughly 130-subject validation cohort, to which the donors belonged. Germline values: CDR1 LGHNA, CDR2 YSLEER. CDR3 length equals 14 residues. Trimming shortened V by 4 bases and J by 0 bases, and 10 bases separated the two germline ends. The chain has TRBV4-3 and TRBJ2-7, with a tentative D call TRBD2 (6 bases). Sequencing input: PBMCs. The sequence was collected from a woman in her late teens or twenties in good health and CMV-seronegative. The CDR3: CASSPGVISYEQYF. CDR3 in DNA: TGCGCCAGCAGCCCGGGAGTTATCTCCTACGAGCAGTACTTC.